This entry concerns a single T cell receptor (beta chain). The antigen is not known. This entry belongs to a study of T-cell memory formation after mild COVID-19. Overall study: TCR clusters mostly belonged to single donors.

TCRdb re-called the 5' RACE reads through MiXCR, storing one row per CDR3 protein. The data contain 4,000 to 5,000 distinct CDR3 sequences, about 42% of them singletons. V trimming: 5 bases; J trimming: 2 bases; junction bases outside the gene matches: 0. CDR3 size: 13 residues. Germline V gene data show CDR1 as SGHDN and CDR2 as FVKESK. Study observations and caveats: Of the contracting clones, CD4+ ones lay mainly in CM and EM, and CD8+ ones in EMRA. There were some responding clones in pre-infection memory, which suggested that cross-reactive memory had joined. Clones contracting over day 15 to 85 were CD4/CD8 balanced, with later expanders leaning CD4+.

The chain combines TRBV14 with TRBJ1-2, with 9 bases aligning to TRBD1. Material: PBMCs or a T cell subset sorted from them (not recorded which). The TCR sequence derives from an adult who had mild COVID-19 (a few samples of this study predate the infection). Cell type and time point are not known. The CDR3 sequence is CASSGTGNYGYTF. In DNA form, the CDR3 reads TGTGCCAGCAGCGGGACAGGGAACTATGGCTACACCTTC.